The 10 T cell receptor beta chains presented below share a single source sample, sequenced in a study of T cell changes during pregnancy in multiple sclerosis (dated by TCRdb to the late 2010s). Libraries were built with the immunoSEQ multiplex PCR assay. Drawn from immuneACCESS, this table holds only the in-frame rearrangements with V and J called that TCRdb kept. Clones are partly lost; checked studies trace under half to an unresolved V gene and leave the rest unexplained. The table for this sample lists 25,000 to 30,000 clones; roughly nine tenths of them were counted only once. The ten largest account for 0.65% to 0.9% of the sample. Sequencing was performed on CD4+ T cells from peripheral blood mononuclear cells, taken in the second trimester of pregnancy. The source of these receptors is a female donor with multiple sclerosis, enrolled in a pregnancy study.

The chain couples TRBV19 to TRBJ1-2, with a tentative D call TRBD1 (6 bases). Between the trimmed V and J ends, which lost 7 bases and 3 bases, there was a span of 21 bases. The CDR3 loop spans 16 amino acids. From germline, CDR1 is LNHDA and CDR2 SQIVND (reference sequence). For the CDR3, the DNA is TGTGCCAGTACTCTAAGGGGGGGGTCCTGGGACTATGGCTACACCTTC. Translation gives CASTLRGGSWDYGYTF.

The rearrangement links TRBV21-1 to TRBJ1-1; the table names TRBD1, a call not compared with the DNA. TRBV21-1 is marked as a pseudogene. This CDR3 has 11 residues. CDR3 sequence (DNA): TGTGCCAGCACAGGACAGGGAGAAGCTTTCTTT. This sequence encodes CASTGQGEAFF.

The CDR3 reads CASSYLMGEEETQYF. The CDR3 bases are TGTGCCAGCAGTTACTTGATGGGAGAAGAAGAGACCCAGTACTTC. The chain recombines TRBV6-5 with TRBJ2-5, with D perhaps TRBD2 (5 bases). There are 15 residues in the CDR3. Trimming took 1 base from V and 3 from J, leaving 12 bases between them. Germline assignment: CDR1 MNHEY and CDR2 SVGAGI.

The chain joins TRBV30 to TRBJ1-6; no clear D. Trimming took off 0 bases at V and 3 bases at J, with 9 bases between the two ends. Germline lookup yields CDR1 GTSNPN and CDR2 SVGIG (reference sequence). The CDR3 covers 15 residues. The CDR3 protein is CAWSVAPFYNSPLHF. The CDR3 region has the DNA TGTGCCTGGAGTGTAGCACCGTTCTATAATTCACCCCTCCACTTT.

This chain uses TRBV7-9 with TRBJ2-7; 10 positions match TRBD1. J gave up 2 bases and V 3 bases, and 4 bases lay outside the gene matches. Germline lookup yields CDR1 SEHNR and CDR2 FQNEAQ (reference sequence). The CDR3 runs to 15 residues. CDR3 amino acids: CASSLRQGAAYEQYF. CDR3 DNA sequence: TGTGCCAGCAGCTTGAGACAGGGGGCGGCCTACGAGCAGTACTTC.

The V call is TRBV5-4, the J call TRBJ1-4; D is possibly TRBD1 (5 bases). V was shortened by 4 bases and J by 5 bases, with 24 bases between the two germline ends. This CDR3 has 18 amino acids. Germline loops: CDR1 SGHNT, CDR2 YYREEE (reference sequence). The CDR3 region is CASSQEFRSGGRNEKLFF. The DNA for the CDR3 is TGTGCCAGCAGCCAAGAATTTCGGTCGGGGGGACGAAATGAAAAACTGTTTTTT.

This clone was observed a single time. V gene TRBV10-3 combines with J gene TRBJ1-1; TRBD1 matches at 7 bases. V trimming: 6 bases; J trimming: 4 bases; junction bases outside the gene matches: 5. The germline CDR1 and CDR2 sequences are ENHRY and SYGVKD. There are 13 residues in the CDR3. CDR3 sequence (DNA): TGTGCCATCAGGGATCCAGGGGGCACTGAAGCTTTCTTT. It is translated as CAIRDPGGTEAFF.

V gene TRBV7-9 combines with J gene TRBJ1-1, with D possibly TRBD1 on 5 matching bases. The V gene's germline CDR1 is SEHNR and CDR2 FQNEAQ (reference sequence). This CDR3 has 13 amino acids. Trimming stripped 5 bases from V and 5 bases from J, with 12 bases between. CDR3 residues: CASSAQGGTEAFF. The CDR3 nucleotides are TGTGCCAGCAGCGCCCAGGGAGGTACTGAAGCTTTCTTT.

The chain joins TRBV6-5 to TRBJ1-5, with D possibly matching TRBD1 (6 bases). V shed 5 bases and J shed 5 bases, with 10 bases lying between them. The V gene's germline CDR1 is MNHEY and CDR2 SVGAGI. CDR3 length equals 13 residues. The CDR3 nucleotides read TGTGCCAGCAGTCGGGACATTTATCAGCCCCAGCATTTT. Its protein is CASSRDIYQPQHF.

This clone was detected only once. The chain uses TRBV11-3 and TRBJ1-1; 9 nucleotides align to TRBD1. V was pared by 5 bases and J by 4 bases, with 8 bases of the junction left unmatched. The CDR3 is made up of 15 amino acids. Germline loops: CDR1 SGHNT, CDR2 YENEEA. The DNA of the CDR3 is TGTGCCAGCAGCCTGACAGGGGGGGCTTCCACTGAAGCTTTCTTT. Translated, it gives CASSLTGGASTEAFF.